The 27 T cell receptor beta chains listed next were all sequenced from one sample in a study of blood T cell repertoires in COVID-19. The data were produced by immunoSEQ multiplex PCR, yet TCRdb's version contains in-frame clones alone and is incomplete. The sample has over 250,000 clones; roughly 90% are singletons. The specimen sequenced was PBMCs or T cells enriched from blood (not recorded which). Every receptor here comes from a man between 35 and 55 years old who had recovered from COVID-19.

The chain has TRBV18 and TRBJ1-4, with D perhaps matching TRBD1 (6 bases). V dropped 4 bases and J dropped 5 bases, with 20 bases sitting between them. The CDR3 has 17 residues. CDR1 KGHSH and CDR2 LQKENI come from the germline V gene. The CDR3 bases are TGTGCCAGCTCACTAGGACAGCGGCCAGGTACCAATGAAAAACTGTTTTTT. This encodes CASSLGQRPGTNEKLFF.

The chain carries TRBV27 and TRBJ1-1; 7 bases are a match to TRBD1. Trimming cost V 6 bases and J 5 bases; bases outside gene matches: 15. Germline CDR1 MNHEY, CDR2 SMNVEV (reference sequence). The CDR3 is 16 amino acids. For the CDR3, the DNA is TGTGCCAGCAGGCCAAGATCAACAGGGGTTCGAACTGAAGCTTTCTTT. It encodes CASRPRSTGVRTEAFF.

The rearrangement uses TRBV11-2 and TRBJ2-7; D is ambiguous. Between the trimmed V and J ends, which lost 3 bases and 3 bases, there was a span of 9 bases. Per the germline V gene, CDR1 is SGHAT and CDR2 is FQNNGV. The CDR3 runs to 13 residues. CDR3: CASSFSRNYEQYF. DNA of the CDR3: TGTGCCAGCAGCTTTAGTCGTAACTACGAGCAGTACTTC.

The genes are TRBV5-1 and TRBJ2-2, with D perhaps matching TRBD2 (6 bases). With 0 bases removed from V and 6 bases from J, the gap between germline ends came to 9 bases. This CDR3 region has 14 residues. The germline gives CDR1 SGHRS, CDR2 YFSETQ. The CDR3 DNA is TGCGCCAGCAGCTTGGGCGGGGTTGCCGGGGAGCTGTTTTTT. Its translation is CASSLGGVAGELFF.

V is TRBV9 and J is TRBJ2-2; possible D gene TRBD1, 6 bases. V lost 1 base and J lost 5, with 21 bases in between. The CDR3 has 18 amino acids. The germline V gene encodes CDR1 SGDLS and CDR2 YYNGEE. CDR3: CASSVLGGHLVETGELFF. The CDR3, as DNA: TGTGCCAGCAGCGTACTTGGGGGCCACCTTGTAGAGACCGGGGAGCTGTTTTTT.

The V call is TRBV7-6, the J call TRBJ2-1, with 8 bases that match TRBD1. The CDR3 spans 15 residues. J was trimmed by 7 bases and V by 6 bases; bases with no gene match: 11. Germline CDR1 reads SGHVS; CDR2 reads FNYEAQ. This chain's CDR3 is CASSPGTGRLNEQFF. The CDR3, as DNA: TGTGCCAGCAGTCCCGGGACAGGTCGTTTGAATGAGCAGTTCTTC. Together with reference TRBV7-6 and TRBJ2-1, the CDR3 gives the full variable domain: GAGVSQSPRYKVTKRGQDVALRCDPISGHVSLYWYRQALGQGPEFLTYFNYEAQQDKSGLPNDRFSAERPEGSISTLTIQRTEQRDSAMYRCASSPGTGRLNEQFFGPGTRLTVL.

This chain links TRBV30 with TRBJ1-2; 8 positions agree with TRBD1. Unmatched junction bases numbered 3, after V lost 1 base and J lost 2 bases. The CDR3 is 14 residues long. CDR1 GTSNPN and CDR2 SVGIG come from the germline V gene (reference sequence). Here the CDR3 reads CAWSGGQENYGYTF. The CDR3 DNA is TGTGCCTGGAGTGGGGGACAGGAAAACTATGGCTACACCTTC.

The chain recombines TRBV5-6 with TRBJ2-3; 8 bases are shared with TRBD2. The length of the CDR3 is 14 residues. Per germline, CDR1 SGHDT and CDR2 YYEEEE. Trimming at V came to 2 bases and at J to 5 bases, leaving 4 bases not matched to a gene. CDR3 DNA: TGTGCCAGCAGCTTAGCGGGGGCCGGAGATACGCAGTATTTT. Its protein is CASSLAGAGDTQYF.

This chain connects TRBV7-2 to TRBJ2-7; TRBD2 matches at 8 bases. This CDR3 has 15 residues. J gave up 6 bases and V 2 bases, and 9 bases lay outside the gene matches. Germline V gene data show CDR1 as SGHTA and CDR2 as FQGNSA. CDR3 protein: CASSLTGTRGIEQYF. The CDR3 DNA follows: TGTGCCAGCAGCTTAACCGGGACTAGGGGAATCGAGCAGTACTTC.

This clone turned up a few times. The J gene is TRBJ2-7, the V gene TRBV2, with unresolved D. CDR1 and CDR2 (germline): SNHLY, FYNNEI. Trimming took off 5 bases at V and 3 bases at J, with 5 bases between the two ends. This CDR3 region has 11 residues. The CDR3 here is CASSQIYEQYF. CDR3 nucleotides: TGTGCCAGCAGTCAGATCTACGAGCAGTACTTC.

V and J are TRBV30 and TRBJ1-5; D not resolved. The CDR3 runs to 14 residues. V lost 4 bases, J lost 3 bases, and 13 bases lay in between. Per germline, CDR1 GTSNPN and CDR2 SVGIG (reference sequence). CDR3 nucleotides: TGTGCCTGGACCTCAGGCAGTACCAATCAGCCCCAGCATTTT. The encoded protein is CAWTSGSTNQPQHF. The full variable domain, its missing parts supplied by reference TRBV30 and TRBJ1-5, is SQTIHQWPATLVQPVGSPLSLECTVEGTSNPNLYWYRQAAGRGLQLLFYSVGIGQISSEVPQNLSASRPQDRQFILSSKKLLLSDSGFYLCAWTSGSTNQPQHFGDGTRLSIL.

The chain employs TRBV7-9 and TRBJ2-5, with 9 bases identical to TRBD2. With V trimmed by 3 bases and J by 4 bases, 6 bases remained unmatched. Germline-derived CDR1 and CDR2 are SEHNR and FQNEAQ (reference sequence). CDR3 length equals 15 residues. CDR3 coding DNA: TGTGCCAGCAGCTTTCTAGCGGGATTTGGAGAGACCCAGTACTTC. Encoded protein: CASSFLAGFGETQYF.

The chain couples TRBV7-2 to TRBJ2-7; D may be TRBD1 (6 bases). The CDR3 covers 16 residues. V lost 0 bases and J 7 bases, leaving 19 bases between the germline ends. Germline V gene sequence: CDR1 SGHTA, CDR2 FQGNSA. The CDR3 spells CASSLAWAGAPREQYF. The CDR3 DNA reads TGTGCCAGCAGCTTAGCTTGGGCAGGGGCTCCTCGGGAGCAGTACTTC.

The chain recombines TRBV5-4 with TRBJ2-1, with TRBD2 matching over 10 bases. Germline values: CDR1 SGHNT, CDR2 YYREEE (reference sequence). The CDR3 is 13 amino acids. V lost 2 bases and J lost 8; bases outside the gene matches: 1. As DNA, the CDR3 is TGTGCCAGCAGCTTTAGCGGGGGGTATGAGCAGTTCTTC. Translated, it gives CASSFSGGYEQFF. Filled out from reference TRBV5-4 and TRBJ2-1, the complete variable domain reads ETGVTQSPTHLIKTRGQQVTLRCSSQSGHNTVSWYQQALGQGPQFIFQYYREEENGRGNFPPRFSGLQFPNYSSELNVNALELDDSALYLCASSFSGGYEQFFGPGTRLTVL.

V and J are TRBV10-1 and TRBJ2-7; D may be TRBD1 (6 bases). Germline CDR1 and CDR2: WNHNN and SYGVQD (reference sequence). V was clipped by 5 bases and J by 4 bases, with 15 bases between them. The CDR3 extends over 14 amino acids. The CDR3 sequence: CASSSGTQRYEQYF. DNA for the CDR3: TGCGCCAGCAGTTCCGGGACACAGCGATACGAGCAGTACTTC.

V is TRBV12-5 and J is TRBJ2-7; 13 bases map to TRBD2. J lost 0 bases, V lost 7 bases, and 12 bases had no gene match. The CDR3 has 18 residues. CDR1 LGHNT and CDR2 FRNRAP come from the germline V gene. CDR3 residues: CASEARTSGGPGSYEQYF. In DNA form, the CDR3 reads TGTGCTAGTGAAGCTCGGACTAGCGGGGGACCGGGCTCCTACGAGCAGTACTTC. Full variable domain (missing parts from reference TRBV12-5 and TRBJ2-7): DARVTQTPRHKVTEMGQEVTMRCQPILGHNTVFWYRQTMMQGLELLAYFRNRAPLDDSGMPKDRFSAEMPDATLATLKIQPSEPRDSAVYFCASEARTSGGPGSYEQYFGPGTRLTVT.

The sample holds a few counts of this clone. The V call is TRBV28, the J call TRBJ1-2, with TRBD1 identical over 8 bases. The CDR3 length is 14 residues. Germline CDR1 reads MDHEN; CDR2 reads SYDVKM. Trimming removed 2 bases from V and 3 bases from J; junction bases left unmatched: 2. The CDR3, as DNA: TGTGCCAGCAGTTTACGGGACAGGTACTATGGCTACACCTTC. Its translation is CASSLRDRYYGYTF.

This sequence joins TRBV13 and TRBJ1-2, with 8 bases identical to TRBD1. This CDR3 is 13 amino acids long. Germline V gene lookup returns CDR1 PRHDT and CDR2 FYEKMQ (reference sequence). With 7 bases clipped from V and 7 bases from J, the junction kept 8 bases outside the gene matches. CDR3 sequence: CASNRQGISGYTF. The CDR3 bases are TGTGCCAGCAATAGACAGGGGATATCTGGCTACACCTTC.

In DNA form, the CDR3 reads TGTGCCAGCAACCGAGCAGGGACCTACGAGCAGTACTTC. Its translation: CASNRAGTYEQYF. The chain combines TRBV7-9 with TRBJ2-7; possibly TRBD1 for D (5 bases). Germline CDR1 is SEHNR and CDR2 is FQNEAQ (reference sequence). Trimming stripped 7 bases from V and 2 bases from J, with 12 bases between. The CDR3 is 13 residues long. Complete variable domain (other parts from reference TRBV7-9 and TRBJ2-7): DTGVSQNPRHKITKRGQNVTFRCDPISEHNRLYWYRQTLGQGPEFLTYFQNEAQLEKSRLLSDRFSAERPKGSFSTLEIQRTEQGDSAMYLCASNRAGTYEQYFGPGTRLTVT.

The gene calls are TRBV3-1 (or the pseudogene TRBV3-2) and TRBJ2-3; D is possibly TRBD1 (6 bases). The CDR3 contains 14 residues. The germline V and J ends were trimmed by 1 base and 5 bases, with 10 bases remaining between them. Germline CDR1 reads LGHDT; CDR2 reads YNNKEL (reference sequence). The CDR3 bases are TGTGCCAGCAGCCAAGTGGGGGCGAAAGATACGCAGTATTTT. Amino acid sequence: CASSQVGAKDTQYF.

The rearrangement uses TRBV30 and TRBJ2-5; perhaps TRBD2 as D (6 bases). Germline loops: CDR1 GTSNPN, CDR2 SVGIG (reference sequence). The CDR3 runs to 14 residues. Trimming cost V 2 bases and J 0 bases, with 10 bases left between them. The CDR3 sequence: CAWSRPGDQETQYF. Written as DNA, the CDR3 is TGTGCCTGGAGTCGTCCGGGAGACCAAGAGACCCAGTACTTC.

The rearrangement uses TRBV11-2 and TRBJ1-5, with D maybe TRBD1 (6 bases). The germline gives CDR1 SGHAT, CDR2 FQNNGV. V lost 5 bases and J 4 bases, leaving 15 bases between the germline ends. CDR3 length equals 15 residues. CDR3 in DNA: TGTGCCAGCAGCCCCGCACGGGACACAAATCAGCCCCAGCATTTT. It is translated as CASSPARDTNQPQHF.

This chain joins TRBV9 and TRBJ1-1; tentatively, D is TRBD1 (6 bases). Trimming left V 0 bases short and J 1 base short, with 10 bases between. Germline CDR1 reads SGDLS; CDR2 reads YYNGEE. This CDR3 region has 15 residues. The CDR3 DNA sequence: TGTGCCAGCAGCGTAGCTACAGGGCGGAACACTGAAGCTTTCTTT. This codes for CASSVATGRNTEAFF. The full variable domain, in which reference TRBV9 and TRBJ1-1 provide the parts outside the CDR3, is DSGVTQTPKHLITATGQRVTLRCSPRSGDLSVYWYQQSLDQGLQFLIQYYNGEERAKGNILERFSAQQFPDLHSELNLSSLELGDSALYFCASSVATGRNTEAFFGQGTRLTVV.

V gene TRBV10-3 combines with J gene TRBJ1-1; no clear D. CDR1 ENHRY and CDR2 SYGVKD come from the germline V gene. The CDR3 covers 14 residues. The germline V and J ends were trimmed by 6 bases and 2 bases, with 13 bases remaining between them. CDR3 amino acids: CAIRSKPPNTEAFF. In nucleotides, the CDR3 is TGTGCCATCAGGAGCAAGCCCCCCAACACTGAAGCTTTCTTT.

The rearrangement joins TRBV2 to TRBJ2-1; 10 bases are a match to TRBD2. Germline CDR1 and CDR2: SNHLY and FYNNEI. Trimming at V came to 5 bases and at J to 6 bases, leaving 7 bases not matched to a gene. The CDR3 runs 15 residues. DNA of the CDR3: TGTGCCAGCAGTCAGCCGGGACTAGCGTCCAATGAGCAGTTCTTC. It translates to CASSQPGLASNEQFF.

The V call is TRBV7-9, the J call TRBJ1-2; TRBD1 aligns across 8 bases. Germline CDR1 reads SEHNR; CDR2 reads FQNEAQ (reference sequence). CDR3 length: 13 residues. Losses at the gene ends were 2 bases for V and 6 bases for J; bases not matched to a gene: 2. The DNA of the CDR3 is TGTGCCAGCAGCTTAAGCAGGGGGCATGGCTACACCTTC. The encoded protein is CASSLSRGHGYTF. The variable domain in full, with the rest retrieved from reference TRBV7-9 and TRBJ1-2, is DTGVSQNPRHKITKRGQNVTFRCDPISEHNRLYWYRQTLGQGPEFLTYFQNEAQLEKSRLLSDRFSAERPKGSFSTLEIQRTEQGDSAMYLCASSLSRGHGYTFGSGTRLTVV.

The rearrangement joins TRBV4-1 to TRBJ2-5; TRBD2 matches at 8 bases. The CDR3 is 15 residues long. The trim removed 3 bases at V and 5 bases at J, leaving 8 bases unmatched. The germline V gene has CDR1 MGHRA and CDR2 YSYEKL. The CDR3 bases are TGCGCCAGCAGCCACGGAGCTAGCGGGCGGGAGACCCAGTACTTC. It codes for CASSHGASGRETQYF.